What follows describes a single TCR beta chain. This specimen belongs to a study of sequential checkpoint blockade in melanoma. Study-wide background: Each arm's sequence ended with maintenance nivolumab.

This CDR3 has 15 amino acids. V lost 5 bases, J lost 0 bases, and 12 bases lay in between. The germline gives CDR1 SGHVS, CDR2 FQNEAQ. Indicated treatment: randomized to nivolumab then ipilimumab (arm A) or the reverse (arm B). Sorted cells were live CD3+CD8+, lacking CD19 and CD56, from PBMCs. TCRdb's table, derived via immunoSEQ multiplex PCR, lists solely in-frame clones and lacks some. This table has over 20,000 clones, roughly 70% appearing once. This clonotype was sampled from a human donor with melanoma. The chain couples TRBV7-8 to TRBJ2-3; D is possibly TRBD2 (6 bases). The sequenced sample was CD8+ T cells sorted from blood (inferred from file names), obtained from a patient given nivolumab and ipilimumab in sequence. The CDR3 spells CASSPGVPSTDTQYF. Written as DNA, the CDR3 is TGTGCCAGCAGCCCGGGGGTCCCCAGCACAGATACGCAGTATTTT.